Presented here are 27 T cell receptor beta chains from one specimen sequenced in a study of OX40 agonist ivuxolimab in advanced cancers. Clones were read by immunoSEQ multiplex PCR, and TCRdb kept only the in-frame ones, dropping some. The sample holds 20,000 to 25,000 clones, 84% seen once. The sequenced sample was CD4+ or CD8+ T cells sorted from blood, obtained in a trial of the OX40 agonist ivuxolimab. These receptors were taken from an adult with an advanced solid tumor such as melanoma, head and neck, liver or kidney cancer.

V gene TRBV5-1 combines with J gene TRBJ2-7, with 12 bases fitting TRBD1. The V segment lost 4 bases and the J segment 4 bases; nucleotides outside the gene matches: 6. CDR3 length: 15 amino acids. Germline V gives CDR1 SGHRS, CDR2 YFSETQ. The CDR3 DNA reads TGCGCCAGCAGCCCGGGGGGACAGGGGGCTTACGAGCAGTACTTC. Amino acids: CASSPGGQGAYEQYF.

The CDR3 DNA reads TGCAGCGTTGAAACGGGAGGTGGCTACGAGCAGTACTTC. It codes for CSVETGGGYEQYF. The chain links TRBV29-1 to TRBJ2-7, with TRBD2 matching 7 bases. The CDR3 runs to 13 residues. V trimming: 2 bases; J trimming: 3 bases; junction bases outside the gene matches: 4. Per germline, CDR1 SQVTM and CDR2 ANQGSEA.

V and J are TRBV28 and TRBJ1-2, with D unresolved. The germline V gene encodes CDR1 MDHEN and CDR2 SYDVKM. This CDR3 is 14 amino acids long. Trimming left V 5 bases short and J 3 bases short, with 13 bases between. CDR3 sequence: CASSPPYQYYGYTF. As DNA, the CDR3 is TGTGCCAGCAGTCCCCCTTATCAATACTATGGCTACACCTTC.

A single count supports this clone. V and J are TRBV6-5 and TRBJ2-1, with 7 bases lining up with TRBD2. The germline V gene has CDR1 MNHEY and CDR2 SVGAGI. There are 15 residues in the CDR3. The junction had 8 bases not matched to a gene; V was cut back by 2 bases and J by 7 bases. CDR3 DNA sequence: TGTGCCAGCAGTTACACCCTAGCGGTGGGTAATGAGCAGTTCTTC. Translation: CASSYTLAVGNEQFF.

This chain links TRBV4-1 with TRBJ2-3; D call uncertain. The CDR3 length is 16 residues. Trimming took off 0 bases at V and 0 bases at J, with 10 bases between the two ends. In germline, CDR1 is MGHRA, CDR2 YSYEKL. CDR3: CASSQDPAVSTDTQYF. CDR3 DNA sequence: TGCGCCAGCAGCCAAGATCCGGCGGTAAGCACAGATACGCAGTATTTT.

The DNA of the CDR3 is TGTGCCAGCAGTTTCCTGGGCACAGATACGCAGTATTTT. As protein: CASSFLGTDTQYF. The rearrangement joins TRBV27 to TRBJ2-3; D gene uncertain. The CDR3 spans 13 residues. The V end was cut by 3 bases, the J end by 1 base, with 5 bases between. Germline CDR1 reads MNHEY; CDR2 reads SMNVEV (reference sequence).

The V gene is TRBV7-9, the J gene TRBJ1-5; TRBD1 agrees at 7 bases. Germline CDR1 reads SEHNR; CDR2 reads FQNEAQ (reference sequence). V trimming: 5 bases; J trimming: 3 bases; junction bases outside the gene matches: 7. CDR3 length equals 15 residues. CDR3 DNA sequence: TGTGCCAGCAGCCTAGGTGGACAGGACAATCAGCCCCAGCATTTT. Translation: CASSLGGQDNQPQHF.

This rearrangement joins TRBV6-4 to TRBJ2-1, with TRBD2 identical over 7 bases. CDR3 length: 15 amino acids. With V trimmed by 6 bases and J by 2 bases, 7 bases remained unmatched. Germline V lookup: CDR1 MRHNA, CDR2 SNTAGT. This CDR3 is CASSNKRDPYNEQFF. DNA of the CDR3: TGTGCCAGCAGCAACAAGCGGGACCCCTACAATGAGCAGTTCTTC.

The V and J genes are TRBV7-3 and TRBJ2-1; 7 positions match TRBD2. Germline V lookup: CDR1 SGHTA, CDR2 FQGTGA. The junction had 4 bases not matched to a gene; V was cut back by 6 bases and J by 5 bases. This CDR3 contains 13 residues. In DNA form, the CDR3 reads TGTGCCAGCAGGGAGGCGGGGGACAATGAGCAGTTCTTC. This encodes CASREAGDNEQFF.

This clone was found once. This chain connects TRBV7-3 to TRBJ1-2; D is perhaps TRBD1 (6 bases). This CDR3 is 13 amino acids long. With 0 bases removed from V and 4 bases from J, the gap between germline ends came to 6 bases. Germline V lookup: CDR1 SGHTA, CDR2 FQGTGA. The CDR3 coding sequence is TGTGCCAGCAGCTTAACAGGGGGCTATGGCTACACCTTC. Its protein is CASSLTGGYGYTF.

The count of this clone is one. The chain recombines TRBV30 with TRBJ1-5; 8 bases align to TRBD1. Germline assignment: CDR1 GTSNPN and CDR2 SVGIG (reference sequence). The CDR3 is made up of 19 amino acids. V lost 1 base, J lost 4 bases, and 18 bases stayed unmatched. CDR3 protein: CAWSALRTGQLYGNQPQHF. The CDR3 DNA is TGTGCCTGGAGTGCTCTTCGGACAGGGCAGCTATACGGGAATCAGCCCCAGCATTTT.

The V and J genes are TRBV11-2 and TRBJ2-7; 8 bases agree with TRBD2. The V gene's germline CDR1 is SGHAT and CDR2 FQNNGV. The CDR3 totals 17 residues. With 4 bases clipped from V and 2 bases from J, the junction kept 13 bases outside the gene matches. For the CDR3, the DNA is TGTGCCAGCAGCTCTTCTCTTCGGACTAGCAGGCCCTACGAGCAGTACTTC. Its translation: CASSSSLRTSRPYEQYF.

In the case of this clone: Within the sample, other DNA sequences also encode this same CDR3. V usage is TRBV12-5 and J usage is TRBJ2-5; D is unresolved. CDR1 is LGHNT and CDR2 is FRNRAP in the germline V gene. The CDR3 loop spans 12 amino acids. Trimming took off 5 bases at V and 5 bases at J, with 9 bases between the two ends. CDR3 region: CASGPRPETQYF. CDR3 DNA: TGTGCTAGTGGTCCCAGGCCCGAGACCCAGTACTTC.

The rearrangement joins TRBV5-4 to TRBJ1-1, with TRBD1 as a possible D gene (5 bases). CDR3 length equals 15 residues. V was pared by 0 bases and J by 8 bases, with 17 bases between. Germline CDR1 is SGHNT and CDR2 is YYREEE (reference sequence). The CDR3 is CASSLVAGINNEAFF. In nucleotides, the CDR3 is TGTGCCAGCAGCTTGGTCGCAGGGATTAATAACGAAGCTTTCTTT.

V and J are TRBV28 and TRBJ2-1; D is undetermined. With 0 bases removed from V and 9 bases from J, the gap between germline ends came to 12 bases. This CDR3 is 14 amino acids long. Germline CDR1 MDHEN, CDR2 SYDVKM. The CDR3 spells CASSLWKLIGEQFF. CDR3 nucleotide sequence: TGTGCCAGCAGTTTATGGAAGTTAATTGGTGAGCAGTTCTTC.

The rearrangement joins TRBV13 to TRBJ1-3, with TRBD1 matching 10 bases. The CDR3 is 15 residues long. Trimming cost V 5 bases and J 3 bases; bases outside gene matches: 4. Germline values: CDR1 PRHDT, CDR2 FYEKMQ (reference sequence). CDR3 residues: CASSPGTGVGNTIYF. DNA of the CDR3: TGTGCCAGCAGCCCAGGGACAGGGGTTGGAAACACCATATATTTT. Variable domain in full (rest from reference TRBV13 and TRBJ1-3): AAGVIQSPRHLIKEKRETATLKCYPIPRHDTVYWYQQGPGQDPQFLISFYEKMQSDKGSIPDRFSAQQFSDYHSELNMSSLELGDSALYFCASSPGTGVGNTIYFGEGSWLTVV.

The chain recombines TRBV28 with TRBJ1-2; 9 bases are shared with TRBD1. V shed 8 bases, J shed 6 bases, and the junction held 16 bases outside the gene matches. The CDR3 loop spans 16 amino acids. Per germline, CDR1 MDHEN and CDR2 SYDVKM. CDR3 sequence (DNA): TGTGCCAGCCGAAAAAGAACAGGGGGCGGACCTCATGGCTACACCTTC. Encoded protein: CASRKRTGGGPHGYTF.

This chain links TRBV19 with TRBJ2-7; 8 nucleotides align to TRBD2. Per germline, CDR1 LNHDA and CDR2 SQIVND (reference sequence). The CDR3 spans 15 residues. The J segment lost 3 bases and the V segment lost 3 bases, leaving 7 bases of the junction unmatched. The CDR3 coding sequence is TGTGCCAGTAGTATGGAACTAGCGGTATACTACGAGCAGTACTTC. Protein product: CASSMELAVYYEQYF.

In this sample, this clone turned up once. The chain links TRBV30 to TRBJ1-5; the D is unclear. Germline CDR1 and CDR2: GTSNPN and SVGIG (reference sequence). CDR3 length: 15 amino acids. V was pared by 0 bases and J by 1 base, with 10 bases between. CDR3 in DNA: TGTGCCTGGAGTGTATATGGAGCAAGCAATCAGCCCCAGCATTTT. This translates into CAWSVYGASNQPQHF.

The gene calls are TRBV30 and TRBJ1-2; 7 bases are a match to TRBD1. V lost 2 bases, J lost 2 bases, and 5 bases stayed unmatched. CDR1 is GTSNPN and CDR2 is SVGIG in the germline V gene (reference sequence). CDR3 length equals 14 residues. CDR3 nucleotides: TGTGCCTGGAGTCCGGGACAGCTAAACTATGGCTACACCTTC. Translated, it gives CAWSPGQLNYGYTF.

The genes are TRBV7-9 and TRBJ2-7, with 9 bases identical to TRBD2. The junction had 10 bases not matched to a gene; V was cut back by 5 bases and J by 2 bases. The CDR3 contains 16 residues. CDR1 is SEHNR and CDR2 is FQNEAQ in the germline V gene (reference sequence). For the CDR3, the DNA is TGTGCCAGCAGCCCCCGGTCTAGCGGGATCCCCTACGAGCAGTACTTC. Translated, it gives CASSPRSSGIPYEQYF.

This chain links TRBV7-8 with TRBJ2-1; D is possibly TRBD2 (5 bases). The CDR3 length is 17 residues. V was pared by 2 bases and J by 0 bases, with 14 bases between. Germline V lookup: CDR1 SGHVS, CDR2 FQNEAQ. The CDR3 DNA follows: TGTGCCAGCAGCTTAAGCGGCGGGCGGAACTCCTACAATGAGCAGTTCTTC. Its translation: CASSLSGGRNSYNEQFF.

The CDR3 DNA reads TGTGCCATCAGTGAGTCGATCGTCCACGAGCAGTACTTC. This translates into CAISESIVHEQYF. The chain combines TRBV10-3 with TRBJ2-7; D call uncertain. The germline V gene encodes CDR1 ENHRY and CDR2 SYGVKD. Trimming left V 0 bases short and J 5 bases short, with 8 bases between. The CDR3 has 13 amino acids.

This chain's CDR3 is CASSYIWIGGPGELFF. The CDR3 DNA reads as TGTGCCAGCAGTTACATCTGGATAGGGGGCCCCGGGGAGCTGTTTTTT. The V call is TRBV6-5, the J call TRBJ2-2; 7 nucleotides line up with TRBD1. The CDR3 consists of 16 residues. Trimming at V came to 2 bases and at J to 6 bases, leaving 9 bases not matched to a gene. Germline-derived CDR1 and CDR2 are MNHEY and SVGAGI.

By sample share, this clone is medium-sized (0.01 to 0.1%). This chain connects TRBV4-1 to TRBJ1-1, with D perhaps matching TRBD1 (5 bases). This CDR3 is built from 16 residues. CDR1 is MGHRA and CDR2 is YSYEKL in the germline V gene. Trimming took 2 bases from V and 1 from J, leaving 14 bases between them. Written as DNA, the CDR3 is TGCGCCAGCAGCCAAACTCCCCCAGGGCGGAACACTGAAGCTTTCTTT. Its translation is CASSQTPPGRNTEAFF.

This clone was recorded a few times. V is TRBV6-5 and J is TRBJ2-1; 14 bases agree with TRBD2. The ends lost 10 bases at V and 6 bases at J; junction bases unmatched: 5. The germline gives CDR1 MNHEY, CDR2 SVGAGI. CDR3 length equals 14 residues. CDR3 sequence reads: CATRLAGGPNEQFF. CDR3 bases: TGTGCCACCAGACTAGCGGGAGGGCCCAATGAGCAGTTCTTC.

This chain links TRBV2 with TRBJ2-7; D possibly corresponds to TRBD1 (5 bases). The CDR3 is 12 residues long. V shed 11 bases and J shed 5 bases, with 16 bases lying between them. CDR1 and CDR2 from the germline V gene are SNHLY and FYNNEI. For the CDR3, the DNA is TGTGCCTCCCGGGCAGGGTCGGACGAGCAGTACTTC. This sequence encodes CASRAGSDEQYF.